This T cell receptor beta chain was found in a study of Graves' ophthalmopathy and Graves' hyperthyroidism (dated by TCRdb to 2017 to 2018). With respect to the entire study: Peripheral blood was collected at initial diagnosis, before any treatment. A discovery set of 95 to 100 patients (about 45 ophthalmopathy, approximately 58 stable hyperthyroidism) was enrolled to explore V-J signatures distinguishing ophthalmopathy from hyperthyroidism. In total, approximately 140 blood samples were TCR-sequenced: 40 to 45 ophthalmopathy, roughly 80 hyperthyroidism and roughly 17 hyperthyroidism-to-ophthalmopathy patients. The 75 to 100 discovery patients were randomly split 7:3 into training and test sets. The independent validation cohort included approximately 19 hyperthyroidism patients plus 17 patients who later progressed from hyperthyroidism to ophthalmopathy. T-cell repertoires of thyroid tissue and blood were compared in over 5 hyperthyroidism patients. The study used TCR beta repertoire signatures to distinguish Graves' ophthalmopathy from Graves' hyperthyroidism and to predict progression to ophthalmopathy. Following sampling, methimazole starting at 30 mg daily was administered to hyperthyroidism patients, and high-dose intravenous methylprednisolone was administered to ophthalmopathy patients.

TCR beta CDR3 regions were amplified from RNA transcripts for repertoire sequencing. The first round of RT-PCR was done with HTBI primers and the Qiagen OneStep RT-PCR kit, and was followed by a second round of multiplex PCR, then size selection and purification. The libraries underwent paired-end sequencing with 100 bp reads on an Illumina HiSeq2000. Concerning the study's data processing: SOAPnuke was used to process the reads, throwing out any read that had adapters, had uncalled bases, had a mean Phred below 15, or lacked an exact constant-primer or identifier match. COPE v1.2.5 was used to merge high-quality paired reads. Each unique nucleotide sequence was defined as a clonotype, and clonotypes were aligned to IMGT TRB V, D and J references with MiTCR v1.1. The analysis was limited to V-J combinations with a frequency above 0.0001, which together covered 99.2% of repertoires. For each V-J combination, a TCR clonal expansion and chaos score was defined as the ratio of F50 clonal expansion to chaos observed in the TCRdist matrix. Features were reduced by Welch's t-statistics and random forest to around 14 V-J combinations, which fed a naive Bayes classifier. Thyroid-blood repertoire similarity was quantified with the Morisita-Horn index. In TCRdb, the public reads were trimmed at Q25 with fastp and aligned with MiXCR, with productive beta chains retained. Rows merge per CDR3 protein into single entries with the most common DNA and genes. These V and J calls rely on TCRdb rather than the paper's analysis. For this sample the table gives about 15,000 distinct CDR3 sequences, of which around 46% were detected only once. Of the sample, approximately 24% falls within the top ten clones.

Stable hyperthyroidism was defined as no progression to ophthalmopathy within 18 months of follow-up. The hyperthyroidism patients were 18 to 65 years old and newly diagnosed, with a disease duration of less than 2 months. Anyone with other autoimmune diseases, uncontrolled infections, pregnancy or lactation was excluded from the study. Clinical symptoms, serum thyroxine, TRAb, thyroid ultrasound and orbital computed tomography were used for diagnosis. PBMCs were isolated from about 10 ml of fresh peripheral blood by Ficoll-Paque density gradient centrifugation. Total RNA was extracted with Trizol reagent and quality-checked on an Agilent 2100 Bioanalyzer. CDR1 is given as SGHRS and CDR2 as YFSETQ, both from the germline V gene. V is reduced by 0 bases and J by 3 bases, leaving a spacing of 10 bases between them. Inclusive of the bounding cysteine and phenylalanine, the CDR3 is 15 residues long. The CDR3 DNA has 45 bases and is translated from base 1.

At least ten counts were recorded for this clonotype. Its antigen is currently not known. No much larger clone exists at a distance of one base, and base qualities are not known. What the authors observed across the whole study: In validation, the model predicted ophthalmopathy progression with 70.59% sensitivity and roughly 72% specificity; about a dozen predicted patients were CT-confirmed with GO in a median of about 6.2 months. Most expanded thyroid clonotypes with a frequency above 0.001 also appeared in blood, which suggests that blood repertoires may reflect the immune response in the thyroid. The 13-signature model separated ophthalmopathy from stable hyperthyroidism with 87.88% sensitivity and about 81% specificity in cross-validation, and 80%/75% in the test set. Sample size was not predetermined statistically, and investigators were not blinded to group allocation.

Material for sequencing was peripheral blood. The rearrangement combines TRBV5-1 with TRBJ1-3; the D gene is possibly TRBD1, with 5 bases matching. The clonotype originates from a woman aged 40 to 50 with stable Graves' hyperthyroidism. Donor details come from another sample of the same person, matched by shared clones. The sequence in DNA is TGCGCCAGCAGCTTGGCGGGGGACGTTGGAAACACCATATATTTT. Its protein product is CASSLAGDVGNTIYF.